These 15 T cell receptor beta chains were all obtained from the same sample, sequenced in a study of cytotoxic CD8 clonotypes in ibrutinib-treated CLL. TCRdb keeps only in-frame clones here, not all; method: immunoSEQ multiplex PCR. Here the sample spans about 300,000 clones, 70% to 80% being singletons. The source material was PBMCs, sampled at disease progression, from a patient treated with ibrutinib. Receptors were obtained from a human donor with chronic lymphocytic leukemia.

This sequence joins TRBV11-2 and TRBJ2-7; a weak D match, TRBD2 (6 bases). The CDR3 is 14 amino acids. Germline loops: CDR1 SGHAT, CDR2 FQNNGV. Trimming stripped 0 bases from V and 5 bases from J, with 11 bases between. In nucleotides, the CDR3 is TGTGCCAGCAGCTTAGATCGGGGGAACGACGAGCAGTACTTC. It is translated as CASSLDRGNDEQYF.

The table lists this clone with a count of one. V and J are TRBV5-6 and TRBJ2-7; D unclear. Trimming left V 0 bases short and J 5 bases short, with 3 bases between. The CDR3 runs to 11 residues. Germline V lookup: CDR1 SGHDT, CDR2 YYEEEE. CDR3 loop: CASSLAHEQYF. The CDR3 DNA follows: TGTGCCAGCAGCTTGGCCCACGAGCAGTACTTC.

The J gene is TRBJ2-5, the V gene TRBV7-3; D ambiguous. V lost 10 bases and J 0 bases, leaving 9 bases between the germline ends. Germline values: CDR1 SGHTA, CDR2 FQGTGA. This CDR3 contains 12 residues. The CDR3 region has the DNA TGTGCCACCCCTCTGGACCAAGAGACCCAGTACTTC. This encodes CATPLDQETQYF. The full variable domain, completed using reference TRBV7-3 and TRBJ2-5, is GAGVSQTPSNKVTEKGKYVELRCDPISGHTALYWYRQSLGQGPEFLIYFQGTGAADDSGLPNDRFFAVRPEGSVSTLKIQRTERGDSAVYLCATPLDQETQYFGPGTRLLVL.

This clone occurred a few times. The gene calls are TRBV28 and TRBJ2-5, with D unresolved. In germline, CDR1 is MDHEN, CDR2 SYDVKM. The V gene lost 2 bases and the J gene lost 4 bases, with 14 bases spanning the gap. The CDR3 extends over 15 amino acids. CDR3 in amino acids: CASSLGTLGGETQYF. CDR3 in DNA: TGTGCCAGCAGTTTAGGAACGCTAGGCGGAGAGACCCAGTACTTC. Full variable domain (missing parts from reference TRBV28 and TRBJ2-5): DVKVTQSSRYLVKRTGEKVFLECVQDMDHENMFWYRQDPGLGLRLIYFSYDVKMKEKGDIPEGYSVSREKKERFSLILESASTNQTSMYLCASSLGTLGGETQYFGPGTRLLVL.

This chain joins TRBV6-6 and TRBJ2-7; tentatively, D is TRBD1 (9 bases). V was pared by 0 bases and J by 6 bases, with 15 bases between. The CDR3 loop spans 15 amino acids. Germline CDR1 and CDR2: MNHNY and SVGAGI (reference sequence). This CDR3 is CASSYSDRGTSEQYF. The CDR3 nucleotides read TGTGCCAGCAGTTACTCAGACAGGGGGACTAGCGAGCAGTACTTC.

Only a few counts were recorded for this clone. The rearrangement uses TRBV28 and TRBJ1-1; 7 bases are a match to TRBD1. This CDR3 spans 17 amino acids. V dropped 2 bases and J dropped 0; count of bases not matched to a gene: 9. Germline CDR1 reads MDHEN; CDR2 reads SYDVKM. The CDR3 coding sequence is TGTGCCAGCAGTTTACCCTCGACAGGGACTATGAACACTGAAGCTTTCTTT. Encoded protein: CASSLPSTGTMNTEAFF. Using reference TRBV28 and TRBJ1-1 for the parts outside the CDR3, the full variable domain is DVKVTQSSRYLVKRTGEKVFLECVQDMDHENMFWYRQDPGLGLRLIYFSYDVKMKEKGDIPEGYSVSREKKERFSLILESASTNQTSMYLCASSLPSTGTMNTEAFFGQGTRLTVV.

V usage is TRBV19 and J usage is TRBJ2-1, with 7 bases aligning to TRBD2. The V gene end was trimmed by 5 bases and the J gene end by 6 bases; junction bases not matched to a gene: 7. This CDR3 is built from 14 residues. Germline values: CDR1 LNHDA, CDR2 SQIVND (reference sequence). The CDR3 region is CASSWLGRGNEQFF. The CDR3 region has the DNA TGTGCCAGTAGTTGGCTGGGGAGGGGCAATGAGCAGTTCTTC.

This clone came up once. V and J are TRBV28 and TRBJ2-7; TRBD1 aligns across 9 bases. CDR3 length equals 15 residues. Germline V gives CDR1 MDHEN, CDR2 SYDVKM. V shed 2 bases and J 4 bases; nucleotides not matched to a gene: 6. The chain's CDR3 is CASSLIPTGGYEQYF. The CDR3 bases are TGTGCCAGCAGTTTAATCCCGACAGGGGGGTACGAGCAGTACTTC.

The chain couples TRBV19 to TRBJ2-6; D perhaps matches TRBD1 (5 bases). V was pared by 4 bases and J by 0 bases, with 10 bases between. Germline V gene lookup returns CDR1 LNHDA and CDR2 SQIVND (reference sequence). The CDR3 extends over 16 amino acids. The CDR3 coding sequence is TGTGCCAGTAGTAACCCAGGGCTCTCTGGGGCCAACGTCCTGACTTTC. Translating it yields CASSNPGLSGANVLTF.

The CDR3 coding sequence is TGTGCCAGCTCACGTCAGACTAGCCCGTTTAGCACAGATACGCAGTATTTT. It specifies CASSRQTSPFSTDTQYF. The gene calls are TRBV18 and TRBJ2-3, with 7 bases matching TRBD2. V shed 4 bases and J 0 bases; nucleotides not matched to a gene: 10. This CDR3 comprises 17 residues. Germline-derived CDR1 and CDR2 are KGHSH and LQKENI.

This sequence joins TRBV10-3 and TRBJ1-6; D perhaps matches TRBD1 (5 bases). The CDR3 extends over 14 amino acids. Germline assignment: CDR1 ENHRY and CDR2 SYGVKD. V gave up 4 bases and J gave up 5 bases, with 9 bases separating them. CDR3 in amino acids: CAISARGDNSPLHF. CDR3 coding DNA: TGTGCCATCAGTGCCCGAGGGGATAATTCACCCCTCCACTTT.

CDR3 sequence reads: CASSPYGFGGRGITGELFF. The CDR3 DNA reads as TGTGCCAGTAGCCCATATGGGTTTGGCGGGAGAGGAATTACCGGGGAGCTGTTTTTT. The chain is built from TRBV19 and TRBJ2-2, with 7 bases matching TRBD2. Unmatched junction bases numbered 21, after V lost 6 bases and J lost 5 bases. Germline V gives CDR1 LNHDA, CDR2 SQIVND (reference sequence). The CDR3 covers 19 residues. The variable domain in full, completed from reference TRBV19 and TRBJ2-2, reads DGGITQSPKYLFRKEGQNVTLSCEQNLNHDAMYWYRQDPGQGLRLIYYSQIVNDFQKGDIAEGYSVSREKKESFPLTVTSAQKNPTAFYLCASSPYGFGGRGITGELFFGEGSRLTVL.

The rearrangement joins TRBV29-1 to TRBJ2-2, with 15 bases fitting TRBD2. The CDR3 consists of 18 residues. V lost 6 bases, J lost 0 bases, and 8 bases stayed unmatched. From germline, CDR1 is SQVTM and CDR2 ANQGSEA. CDR3 residues: CSVGTSGGRLPNTGELFF. Written as DNA, the CDR3 is TGCAGCGTCGGGACTAGCGGGGGGAGGCTCCCGAACACCGGGGAGCTGTTTTTT.

The chain carries TRBV4-2 and TRBJ1-4; a weak D match, TRBD1 (5 bases). This CDR3 is built from 14 residues. The V gene lost 4 bases and the J gene lost 0 bases, with 6 bases spanning the gap. Looked up from germline, CDR1 is LGHNA and CDR2 is YNFKEQ. CDR3 nucleotide sequence: TGTGCCAGCAGCCTGGGGCCAACTAATGAAAAACTGTTTTTT. Its translation is CASSLGPTNEKLFF.

This chain joins TRBV28 and TRBJ1-2; 7 bases are shared with TRBD1. In germline, CDR1 is MDHEN, CDR2 SYDVKM. This CDR3 comprises 16 residues. Trimming took 8 bases from V and 1 from J; bases not matched to a gene: 13. The CDR3 DNA is TGTGCCAGCTCTCAATCGACAGGGTGGGGTAACTATGGCTACACCTTC. Its translation: CASSQSTGWGNYGYTF.